The T cell receptor beta chain under discussion was sequenced for a study of blood T cell repertoires in COVID-19 (dated by TCRdb to 2018 to 2021). Some background on the complete study: Samples from collaborators originated in the United States, Italy and Spain and spanned both the acute and convalescent phases of COVID-19. The repertoires were released in a freely available public database intended as a resource for research on the immune response to SARS-CoV-2. The prospective study material was composed of cDNA or gDNA derived from T cells, B-cell-depleted T cells, or PBMCs. Deeply sampled blood TCRbeta repertoires from subjects exposed to, actively infected with, or recovered from COVID-19 were included in the dataset. Where HLA class I and class II types were available, the types were taken from metadata supplied by the sample provider, not from assay-based typing. Nearly every sample came with metadata listing a de-identified subject ID, COVID-19 status, age in years and sex. The samples were drawn from the first 160 participants of the ongoing ImmuneRACE study and from 1,200 or so subjects provided by 6 global collaborators. General conclusions and limits of the study: How much clinical and demographic metadata was included differed by source and by participant, and the metadata was provided uncurated.

In the germline V gene, CDR1 corresponds to SGHAT and CDR2 to FQNNGV. V is reduced by 6 bases and J by 5 bases, leaving a spacing of 13 bases between them. Taken from cysteine to phenylalanine, the CDR3 has 13 residues. Only CDR3 DNA is held: 39 bases, read in frame from base 1. The immunoSEQ Assay, a bias-controlled multiplex PCR, was used to amplify TCRbeta CDR3 regions from genomic DNA. The source study handled its data this way. Nucleated cell counts per sample were estimated from amplification of reference gene primers within the assay. Sequence reads were collapsed and filtered to measure the absolute abundance of every unique TCRbeta CDR3 rearrangement. Productive Simpson clonality was computed per sample as the square root of Simpson's diversity index over productive rearrangements. Sourced from immuneACCESS, this table was stored by TCRdb with only in-frame sequences that have V and J called. A share of the clones is absent; for the studies checked, an unresolved V gene accounts for under half, and the remainder has no known explanation. That table is the source of V, J and clone size, and D and trimming were worked out from the DNA. The sample yields 150,000 to 180,000 clones; approximately 78% were counted once. The ten largest clones capture roughly 1.5% of the sample.

Collaborating institutions collected whole blood in K2EDTA tubes following their own protocols. Collaborator samples were shipped for TCRbeta analysis as frozen whole blood, isolated PBMCs, or DNA extracted from either sample type. This clone occurred a few times. Its specific antigen is unknown. The sample holds no much larger clone one base away, and base qualities are not on file. The clonotype was recovered from a man older than 75 with acute or convalescent COVID-19. Sequencing was performed on peripheral blood. The sequence is built from TRBV11-2 and TRBJ1-1, and perhaps TRBD1 as D gene, on 5 matching bases. In nucleotide form, the sequence is TGTGCCAGCAGGCCCAGGGTTATAACTGAAGCTTTCTTT. This encodes CASRPRVITEAFF.